Listed below are T cell receptor beta chains from one sample, sequenced in a study of blood T cell repertoires in COVID-19. This table comes from immunoSEQ multiplex PCR, and its TCRdb copy is limited to in-frame clones, with some not included. Of around 200,000 clones in the sample, less than 90% were seen once. The sequenced material came from peripheral blood. Receptor source: a middle-aged man with acute or convalescent COVID-19. Both conserved end residues are part of each CDR3. A D gene is named only where the DNA matches it firmly. Size tells how often a clone was seen (once, few, many) or the class of an expanded clone, and some rows leave it out.

d_gene	v_gene	abundance	len	j_gene	CDR3nt	CDR3aa
TRBD1	TRBV2	-	15	TRBJ2-3	TGTGCCAGCACCGGACAGGGACATGTGGGAGATACGCAGTATTTT	CASTGQGHVGDTQYF
-	TRBV24-1	once	14	TRBJ2-2	TGTGCCACCACCTCGGGGGTGAACACCGGGGAGCTGTTTTTT	CATTSGVNTGELFF
TRBD1	TRBV2	-	14	TRBJ1-5	TGTGCCAGCAGAAGACAGGGTAACAATCAGCCCCAGCATTTT	CASRRQGNNQPQHF
-	TRBV19	-	13	TRBJ1-2	TGTGCCAGTAGTATTGGCAGGGCGTATGGCTACACCTTC	CASSIGRAYGYTF
TRBD1	TRBV2	-	14	TRBJ2-7	TGTGCCAGCAGTGTAGCCGGGACAGACTACGAGCAGTACTTC	CASSVAGTDYEQYF
-	TRBV6-5	-	15	TRBJ2-5	TGTGCCAGCAGTTACAGTCCGACTAGCCAAGAGACCCAGTACTTC	CASSYSPTSQETQYF
TRBD1	TRBV6-5	once	12	TRBJ1-1	TGTGCCGTATGGGACAGGGTGACTGAAGCTTTCTTT	CAVWDRVTEAFF
TRBD2	TRBV6-5	-	16	TRBJ2-7	TGTGCCAGCAGTTACTCGACTAGCGGGGGCACCTACGAGCAGTACTTC	CASSYSTSGGTYEQYF
-	TRBV10-1	-	17	TRBJ2-7	TGCGCCAGCAGTACCCGTAGGGTCGGAGGGATCGACTACGAGCAGTACTTC	CASSTRRVGGIDYEQYF
TRBD1	TRBV5-4	-	18	TRBJ2-7	TGTGCCAGCACCCACCGACAGGGGGCGACTTTGGGCTCCTACGAGCAGTACTTC	CASTHRQGATLGSYEQYF
-	TRBV10-1	-	16	TRBJ2-1	TGCGCCAGCAGTGAGTCGGGGCAGGGCGCACAAAATGAGCAGTTCTTC	CASSESGQGAQNEQFF
-	TRBV5-5	-	15	TRBJ1-1	TGTGCCAGCAGCTTTTCAGGGGTGAGGGGTTCTGAAGCTTTCTTT	CASSFSGVRGSEAFF
TRBD2	TRBV4-1	-	15	TRBJ2-5	TGCGCCAGCAGCCATTTAGCGGGGCCTCAAGAGACCCAGTACTTC	CASSHLAGPQETQYF
TRBD1	TRBV28	-	15	TRBJ2-5	TGTGCCAGCAGACTAGACAGGGCAGGGGCAGAGACCCAGTACTTC	CASRLDRAGAETQYF
TRBD1	TRBV5-4	-	15	TRBJ2-7	TGTGCCAGCAGCTTGGGAGGGACAGGCCGATACGAGCAGTACTTC	CASSLGGTGRYEQYF
TRBD1	TRBV27	-	16	TRBJ2-5	TGTGCCAGCAGGTCCGGACAGGGGCAACCGACGGAGACCCAGTACTTC	CASRSGQGQPTETQYF
-	TRBV11-2	-	12	TRBJ2-5	TGTGCCAGCAGCCAAACTCAAGAGACCCAGTACTTC	CASSQTQETQYF
TRBD2	TRBV19	-	16	TRBJ2-3	TGTGCCAGTAGTGCCTCAGCGGGAGCCGGCACAGATACGCAGTATTTT	CASSASAGAGTDTQYF
TRBD2	TRBV7-2	-	15	TRBJ2-3	TGTGCCAGCAGCTTATGGACTAGCCAGTGGGATACGCAGTATTTT	CASSLWTSQWDTQYF
TRBD1	TRBV18	-	14	TRBJ1-1	TGTGCCAGCTCAGCCACAGGGGCGGACACTGAAGCTTTCTTT	CASSATGADTEAFF
-	TRBV27	-	18	TRBJ2-3	TGTGCCAGCAGTCCCCTTCAGGGCCTGTGGTCTAGCACAGATACGCAGTATTTT	CASSPLQGLWSSTDTQYF
-	TRBV10-1	-	14	TRBJ2-7	TGCGCCAGCAGAGGCCCGGACAGCTCCTACGAGCAGTACTTC	CASRGPDSSYEQYF
-	TRBV28	once	12	TRBJ2-2	TGTGCCAGCACAGGGAAGACCGGGGAGCTGTTTTTT	CASTGKTGELFF
TRBD1	TRBV29-1	-	13	TRBJ1-6	TGCAGCGTCGGGACAGGCAACAATTCACCCCTCCACTTT	CSVGTGNNSPLHF
TRBD1	TRBV25-1	-	16	TRBJ1-3	TGTGCCAGCAGTGATACCGGGACAGGGGTCGGAAACACCATATATTTT	CASSDTGTGVGNTIYF
-	TRBV28	-	14	TRBJ1-2	TGTGCCAGCAGTTTGGAAACAGGCTTCTATGGCTACACCTTC	CASSLETGFYGYTF
-	TRBV5-1	once	15	TRBJ2-7	TGCGCCAGCAGCCGACTGTCCGGGGTCCTCTACGAGCAGTACTTC	CASSRLSGVLYEQYF
-	TRBV3-1/TRBV3-2	-	14	TRBJ1-5	TGTGCCAGCAGCCAAGGATCCGGTAATCAGCCCCAGCATTTT	CASSQGSGNQPQHF
TRBD2	TRBV28	-	16	TRBJ2-7	TGTGCCAGCAGATCCCCCGGGACTAGCGGGTTTTACGAGCAGTACTTC	CASRSPGTSGFYEQYF
TRBD1	TRBV11-3	-	17	TRBJ2-1	TGTGCCAGCAGCTTATCCCGGTCCAGGACAGGGGTCCATGAGCAGTTCTTC	CASSLSRSRTGVHEQFF
TRBD1	TRBV3-1/TRBV3-2	-	17	TRBJ1-5	TGTGCCAGCAGCCTAGGACAGGGGTCATATCAAAATCAGCCCCAGCATTTT	CASSLGQGSYQNQPQHF
TRBD2	TRBV28	-	15	TRBJ2-7	TGTGCCAGCAGTCCCCGGACTAGCGGTTCCTACGAGCAGTACTTC	CASSPRTSGSYEQYF
TRBD1	TRBV18	few	14	TRBJ1-2	TGTGCCAGCTCACCTCCGGGACAGAACTATGGCTACACCTTC	CASSPPGQNYGYTF
-	TRBV6-5	-	14	TRBJ2-1	TGTGCCAGCACCTTAAGAGCGGCCAACAATGAGCAGTTCTTC	CASTLRAANNEQFF
-	TRBV5-1	-	15	TRBJ2-1	TGCGCCAGCAGCTTGGGGGCACCTTCCTACAATGAGCAGTTCTTC	CASSLGAPSYNEQFF
TRBD1	TRBV5-1	-	17	TRBJ1-3	TGCGCCAGCAGCTCAGCAGACAGGGTCGGAGCTGGAAACACCATATATTTT	CASSSADRVGAGNTIYF
TRBD2	TRBV28	-	14	TRBJ2-1	TGTGCCAGCAGTCGCCTAGCGGGGAACAATGAGCAGTTCTTC	CASSRLAGNNEQFF
-	TRBV2	-	14	TRBJ2-7	TGTGCCAGCAGTGAGGGGGTTCTCGCGGGGGAGCAGTACTTC	CASSEGVLAGEQYF
TRBD1	TRBV6-6	once	15	TRBJ1-1	TGTGCCAGCAGTTTGCAATCAGGGGGCGGCACTGAAGCTTTCTTT	CASSLQSGGGTEAFF
TRBD1	TRBV7-2	-	13	TRBJ2-7	TGTGCCAGCAGTTACAGGGGGAGTGGCGAGCAGTACTTC	CASSYRGSGEQYF
-	TRBV7-6	-	12	TRBJ2-7	TGTGCCAGCAGCTTGGACAACTACGAGCAGTACTTC	CASSLDNYEQYF
TRBD1	TRBV19	-	16	TRBJ1-5	TGTGCCACCCAATGGGGGACAGGGGAGAGCAATCAGCCCCAGCATTTT	CATQWGTGESNQPQHF
TRBD1	TRBV7-3	-	16	TRBJ2-1	TGTGCCAGCAGCCCGAGGACAGGGTTATCCTACAATGAGCAGTTCTTC	CASSPRTGLSYNEQFF
-	TRBV5-1	-	15	TRBJ2-2	TGCGCCAGCAGCTTGGCCGGTCGGAACACCGGGGAGCTGTTTTTT	CASSLAGRNTGELFF
TRBD2	TRBV5-8	-	15	TRBJ2-1	TGTGCCAGCAGCTCCCCGGGGGGGCGGGAGACCGAGCAGTTCTTC	CASSSPGGRETEQFF
-	TRBV4-1	-	15	TRBJ2-7	TGCGCCAGCAGCCAAGTATCAGGGCCCTCCTACGAGCAGTACTTC	CASSQVSGPSYEQYF
-	TRBV13	once	16	TRBJ1-6	TGTGCCAGCAGCTTAGGCGGGGAGCCCGGGAACTCACCCCTCCACTTT	CASSLGGEPGNSPLHF
-	TRBV6-5	-	16	TRBJ1-3	TGTGCCAGCAGTTACTCGAGGTGGAACTCTGGAAACACCATATATTTT	CASSYSRWNSGNTIYF
-	TRBV7-9	-	14	TRBJ1-2	TGTGCCAGCAGCCCAGAAGGGGGACCCTATGGCTACACCTTC	CASSPEGGPYGYTF
-	TRBV15	-	14	TRBJ1-1	TGTGCCACCAGCAGAGATCTCGGGGACACTGAAGCTTTCTTT	CATSRDLGDTEAFF
TRBD2	TRBV28	-	19	TRBJ2-7	TGTGCCAGCAGTTCTCGGGCGCTCATAGCGGGAGGGACATCCTACGAGCAGTACTTC	CASSSRALIAGGTSYEQYF
-	TRBV29-1	few	12	TRBJ1-1	TGCAGCGTTGATGACAGGAACACTGAAGCTTTCTTT	CSVDDRNTEAFF
-	TRBV24-1	-	13	TRBJ2-7	TGTGCCACCAGTCATGACACGACCCACGAGCAGTACTTC	CATSHDTTHEQYF
-	TRBV6-6	-	13	TRBJ2-2	TGTGCCAGCAGCGGGAGTACCGACGGGGAGCTGTTTTTT	CASSGSTDGELFF